This T cell receptor (beta chain) was retrieved from a study of T cell changes during pregnancy in multiple sclerosis (dated by TCRdb to between 2017 and 2020). In the study overall: The study examined how the T cell repertoire changed over the course of pregnancy in women with multiple sclerosis.

The library was made by the immunoSEQ multiplex PCR assay. Entries here come from immuneACCESS through TCRdb and include only in-frame sequences with V and J called. Some clones fail to appear in such tables; in the studies checked, an unresolved V gene covers under half of the shortfall, and the cause of the remainder is unknown. A total of about 42,000 clones appear in this sample, around four fifths of them only once. The top ten constitute 0.6% to 0.8% of the sample. Of note for this clone: It has no known antigen specificity. No much larger clone exists at a distance of one base, and base qualities are not known.

V sheds 1 base and J sheds 11 bases, leaving 12 bases between their ends. The CDR3 holds 13 amino acids from the cysteine to the phenylalanine. Just CDR3 DNA is preserved here, 39 bases in frame from base 1. CDR1 and CDR2 are read off the germline V gene as SGHTA and FQGNSA. This TCR derives from a female donor with multiple sclerosis, enrolled in a pregnancy study. This material consisted of CD4+ T cells from peripheral blood mononuclear cells, taken before pregnancy. The sequence is built from TRBV7-2 and TRBJ2-1; no confident D gene assignment can be made. The nucleotide sequence is TGTGCCAGCAGCTTAGACTGGAGCCAGCAGCAGTTCTTC. Translated, it gives CASSLDWSQQQFF.